A selection of T cell receptor beta chains follows, all from one sample in a study of patients and donors after allogeneic stem cell transplantation. TCRdb called the RT-PCR reads again in MiXCR, with one record for every CDR3 protein. This table holds about a million distinct CDR3 sequences, 18% found once. The specimen was blood, either unsorted or a sorted T cell fraction (not recorded which). These receptors were collected from a human donor who was either an allogeneic HSCT recipient or a stem cell or donor lymphocyte infusion donor (not recorded which). It is not recorded whose cells these are; they may come from a transplant donor. CDR3s include the opening cysteine and the closing phenylalanine or tryptophan. Each record gives: D gene, V gene, clone size, J gene, CDR3 DNA, CDR3 protein. The D gene is left open where the match is weak. Clone size is given for some rows only: seen once, a few or many times, or a class if the clone is expanded.

TRBD1	TRBV4-3	many	TRBJ1-2	TGCGCCAGCAGCCAGGCCGACAGGGACTATGGCTACACCTTC	CASSQADRDYGYTF
-	TRBV2	-	TRBJ2-2	TGTGCCAGCAGTGGGGCACGCCACACCGGGGAGCTGTTTTTT	CASSGARHTGELFF
-	TRBV5-8	few	TRBJ2-5	TGTGCCAGCAGCCTCACCTACCAAGAGACCCAGTACTTC	CASSLTYQETQYF
-	TRBV5-6	-	TRBJ2-1	TGTGCCAGCAGCACTCGTCTCGCCGGGGGTGAGCAGTTCTTC	CASSTRLAGGEQFF
-	TRBV4-2	-	TRBJ2-5	TGTGCCAGCAGCCAAGAGGTCCTACAAGAGACCCAGTACTTC	CASSQEVLQETQYF
-	TRBV20-1	-	TRBJ1-4	TGCAGTGCTAGAGATAAAACTGGACGTAATGAAAAACTGTTTTTT	CSARDKTGRNEKLFF
-	TRBV7-9	-	TRBJ2-7	TGTGCCAGCAGCCGTGAAGGAATTGAGCAGTACTTC	CASSREGIEQYF
-	TRBV4-2	-	TRBJ2-3	TGTGCCAGCAGCCAAGAGGAGGGCGGTTTGGGTCGCACAGATACGCAGTATTTT	CASSQEEGGLGRTDTQYF
-	TRBV25-1	-	TRBJ2-5	TGTGCCAGCAGTGTGGGGGGGGCTAGCGGCAAAGAGACCCAGTACTTC	CASSVGGASGKETQYF
-	TRBV15	-	TRBJ2-7	TGTGCCACCAGCACCACAATGGGCGTCCCGTACGAGCAGTACTTC	CATSTTMGVPYEQYF
TRBD1	TRBV2	-	TRBJ1-2	TGTGCCAGCAGTGAACAGCCAGGGGGAGGCTACACCTTC	CASSEQPGGGYTF
-	TRBV6-2/TRBV6-3	-	TRBJ2-2	TGTGCCAGCAGTTACTTGGGGAGTATCGGGGAGCTGTTTTTT	CASSYLGSIGELFF
-	TRBV20-1	-	TRBJ2-5	TGCAGTGCTAGAGATTGGGACTCGCGCGAGACCCAGTACTTC	CSARDWDSRETQYF
-	TRBV5-5	few	TRBJ1-3	TGTGCCAGCAGCTCACAGGATAAACGTGGAAACACCATATATTTT	CASSSQDKRGNTIYF
TRBD2	TRBV9	many	TRBJ2-1	TGTGCCAGCAGCGTACTAGCGGGGGGGCCCAATGAGCAGTTCTTC	CASSVLAGGPNEQFF
-	TRBV21-1	-	TRBJ1-6	TGTGCCAGCAAAACGGTGGGAAGCTCCTATAATTCACCCCTCCACTTT	CASKTVGSSYNSPLHF
-	TRBV12-3/TRBV12-4	few	TRBJ2-1	TGTGCCAGGGGGGCCCTGGATTCAGTCAATGAGCAGTTCTTC	CARGALDSVNEQFF
-	TRBV6-5	many	TRBJ1-2	TGTGCCAGCAGTTACCTCGGACTTCTGGATGGCTACACCTTC	CASSYLGLLDGYTF
TRBD2	TRBV6-2/TRBV6-3	-	TRBJ2-1	TGTGCCAGCAGTTACATCGGGGGGGCCGGCCGCAATGAGCAGTTCTTC	CASSYIGGAGRNEQFF
-	TRBV5-1	-	TRBJ2-2	TGCGCCGGCAGCATCCGGGAGACCGGGGAGCTGTTTTTT	CAGSIRETGELFF
TRBD1	TRBV14	few	TRBJ1-1	TGTGCCAGCAGCCCGACAGGGGTGGCTGAAGCTTTCTTT	CASSPTGVAEAFF
TRBD1	TRBV12-3/TRBV12-4	-	TRBJ2-5	TGTGCCAGCAGCATGGACAGGGATTTCCAAGAGACCCAGTACTTC	CASSMDRDFQETQYF
TRBD1	TRBV9	few	TRBJ2-4	TGTGCCAGCAGCGTAGGGCAGGGGGCCGGAAACATTCAGTACTTC	CASSVGQGAGNIQYF
-	TRBV6-5	few	TRBJ1-1	TGTGCCAGCAGTTACCCCCTTAGGGGACAACGGAACACTGAAGCTTTCTTT	CASSYPLRGQRNTEAFF
TRBD1	TRBV7-2	few	TRBJ2-7	TGTGCCAGCAGCTTAGCGGACAGGGGGCCGCAGTACTTC	CASSLADRGPQYF
TRBD2	TRBV5-8	few	TRBJ2-3	TGTGCCAGGGGACTAGCGGGATTCTCGAGAGATACGCAGTATTTT	CARGLAGFSRDTQYF
-	TRBV4-3	-	TRBJ1-2	TGCGCCAGCAGCCACCAACAGGGCTATGGCTACACCTTC	CASSHQQGYGYTF
-	TRBV20-1	-	TRBJ1-6	TGCAGTGCTAGGTACGGGGGTAATTCACCCCTCCACTTT	CSARYGGNSPLHF
TRBD1	TRBV12-3/TRBV12-4	many	TRBJ2-5	TGTGCCAGCAGTTTAGGGAGGACAGGGTTACCCCAGTACTTC	CASSLGRTGLPQYF
TRBD1	TRBV12-3/TRBV12-4	few	TRBJ1-6	TGTGCCAGCAGTCCAAGACAGGGGGGCACCTATAATTCACCCCTCCACTTT	CASSPRQGGTYNSPLHF
-	TRBV18	-	TRBJ1-6	TGTGCCAGCTCACCCGCACAACAGCGGAATTCACCCCTCCACTTT	CASSPAQQRNSPLHF
-	TRBV19	-	TRBJ2-7	TGTGCCAGTAGTATGGGTTCCTCCTACGAGCAGTACTTC	CASSMGSSYEQYF
-	TRBV4-3	few	TRBJ2-5	TGCGCCAGCAGCCAAGATCCCCTTAGCGCGGAGACCCAGTACTTC	CASSQDPLSAETQYF
-	TRBV20-1	-	TRBJ1-1	TGCAGTGCTAGGGGTAGATATACTGAAGCTTTCTTT	CSARGRYTEAFF
-	TRBV2	few	TRBJ2-7	TGTGCCAGCAGTACAAACCGGGGACCCTCCTACGAGCAGTACTTC	CASSTNRGPSYEQYF
TRBD1	TRBV4-3	few	TRBJ2-7	TGCGCCAGCAGCCGGCAACAGGGGGCCCTCAACGAGCAGTACTTC	CASSRQQGALNEQYF
TRBD1	TRBV20-1	-	TRBJ1-1	TGCAGTGCTAGGGGGGACAGTCTGAACACTGAAGCTTTCTTT	CSARGDSLNTEAFF
TRBD2	TRBV7-6	few	TRBJ2-7	TGTGCCAGCAGCTCTCCTGGACTAGCGGGAGCATACCCCCCGAGCTCCTACGAGCAGTACTTC	CASSSPGLAGAYPPSSYEQYF
TRBD1	TRBV7-9	few	TRBJ2-1	TGTGCCAGCAGCGTCCGGGACAGGGTTTACGAGCAGTTCTTC	CASSVRDRVYEQFF
-	TRBV6-4	-	TRBJ1-2	TGTGCCAGCAGTGACCGCTGGGTTGAGGGAAACTATGGCTACACCTTC	CASSDRWVEGNYGYTF
-	TRBV12-3/TRBV12-4	-	TRBJ2-1	TGTGCCAGCAGTTTTTTGAGGGGAGAGAATGAGCAGTTCTTC	CASSFLRGENEQFF